This entry features one T cell receptor beta chain sequence. Its cognate antigen is unknown. V was clipped by 0 bases and J by 4 bases, with 9 bases between them. This CDR3 region has 14 residues. Per germline, CDR1 MNHEY and CDR2 SMNVEV (reference sequence). The sample originates from a study of cytomegalovirus exposure and HLA in healthy donors. Study results and limitations: A list of 150 to 200 TCR beta chains associated with cytomegalovirus was given. In vitro assays verified that three CMV-associated chains recognized CMV antigens specifically. Follow-up analysis later connected one missense variant in DCLRE1C with trimming of TCR beta V- and J-genes.

This PCR relied on a set of 60 Vbeta primers and 13 Jbeta primers. As originally analysed: The authors later counted roughly 87 million unique TCR beta chains, roughly 10 million of them shared. Profiling relied on immunoSEQ multiplex PCR, and the TCRdb table lists in-frame clones only, not all of them. For V, J and clone size, that table is used; D and trimming come from the DNA. The repertoire includes about 160,000 clones, about 75% of them detected once, and approximately 0.89% sits in the top ten. This sequence was found in a woman in her forties or fifties in good health and CMV-seropositive. The material sequenced was PBMCs. This sequence joins TRBV27 and TRBJ1-1; tentatively, D is TRBD1 (6 bases). The CDR3 nucleotides read TGTGCCAGCAGTTTATCGAGGGGGGGCACTGAAGCTTTCTTT. Encoded protein: CASSLSRGGTEAFF.